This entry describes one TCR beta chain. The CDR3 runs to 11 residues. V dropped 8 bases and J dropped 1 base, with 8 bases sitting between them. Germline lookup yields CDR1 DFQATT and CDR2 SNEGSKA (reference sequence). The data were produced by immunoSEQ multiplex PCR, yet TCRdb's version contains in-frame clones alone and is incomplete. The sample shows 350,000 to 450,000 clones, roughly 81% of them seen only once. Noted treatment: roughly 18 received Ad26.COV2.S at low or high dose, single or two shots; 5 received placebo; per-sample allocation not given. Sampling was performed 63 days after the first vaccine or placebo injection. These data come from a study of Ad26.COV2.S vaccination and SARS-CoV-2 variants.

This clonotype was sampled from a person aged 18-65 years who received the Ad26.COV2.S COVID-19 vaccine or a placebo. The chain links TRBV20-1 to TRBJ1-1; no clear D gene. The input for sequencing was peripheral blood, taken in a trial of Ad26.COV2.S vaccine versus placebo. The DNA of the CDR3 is TGCAGTTCTACACAGAACACTGAAGCTTTCTTT. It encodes CSSTQNTEAFF.